One sample yielded the 8 T cell receptor beta chains listed below, sequenced in a study of early stage breast cancer tumors. Here immunoSEQ multiplex PCR was the method, and the copy in TCRdb shows in-frame clones only, minus some. Of 25,000 to 30,000 clones listed, more than 80% are singletons. The source material was blood. These receptors were taken from a person in their sixties with breast cancer.

The rearrangement joins TRBV5-4 to TRBJ2-5; 10 bases agree with TRBD2. The trim removed 4 bases at V and 5 bases at J, leaving 5 bases unmatched. The V gene's germline CDR1 is SGHNT and CDR2 YYREEE (reference sequence). The CDR3 totals 14 residues. In nucleotides, the CDR3 is TGTGCCAGCAGCCCCTGGGGACTAGCGGAGACCCAGTACTTC. Amino acid sequence: CASSPWGLAETQYF.

The chain has TRBV27 and TRBJ2-7; D may correspond to TRBD1 or TRBD2 (10 bases each). Trimming removed 1 base from V and 6 bases from J, with 28 bases in between. Looked up from germline, CDR1 is MNHEY and CDR2 is SMNVEV (reference sequence). This CDR3 is 19 amino acids long. The CDR3 here is CASSLLGTGVLAGVGEQYF. Here the CDR3 DNA reads TGTGCCAGCAGTTTATTGGGGACAGGGGTGCTAGCGGGAGTAGGCGAGCAGTACTTC.

The chain carries TRBV30 and TRBJ1-4, with 8 positions matching TRBD1. The trim removed 2 bases at V and 7 bases at J, leaving 3 bases unmatched. The CDR3 covers 13 residues. Germline lookup yields CDR1 GTSNPN and CDR2 SVGIG (reference sequence). CDR3 coding DNA: TGTGCCTGGAGTTCTGACAGGGGTGAAAAACTGTTTTTT. Protein: CAWSSDRGEKLFF.

V and J are TRBV19 and TRBJ1-1, with D possibly matching TRBD1 (5 bases). This CDR3 has 15 amino acids. Germline V gene lookup returns CDR1 LNHDA and CDR2 SQIVND (reference sequence). Between the trimmed V and J ends, which lost 7 bases and 1 base, there was a span of 16 bases. The CDR3 loop is CASTDGGATNTEAFF. The DNA of the CDR3 is TGTGCCAGTACCGATGGAGGGGCTACGAACACTGAAGCTTTCTTT.

This clone was seen only a few times. This chain connects TRBV7-9 to TRBJ2-7; possibly TRBD1 for D (7 bases). Trimming took off 5 bases at V and 3 bases at J, with 17 bases between the two ends. The germline gives CDR1 SEHNR, CDR2 FQNEAQ (reference sequence). This CDR3 spans 15 amino acids. The CDR3 protein is CASSPEGAGIYEQYF. The CDR3 DNA is TGTGCCAGCAGCCCCGAGGGGGCGGGAATCTACGAGCAGTACTTC.

This clone was observed once. The chain couples TRBV7-9 to TRBJ2-1; D is possibly TRBD1 (5 bases). Germline assignment: CDR1 SEHNR and CDR2 FQNEAQ (reference sequence). Trimming left V 11 bases short and J 0 bases short, with 11 bases between. There are 13 residues in the CDR3. The chain's CDR3 is CASTGFSYNEQFF. DNA for the CDR3: TGTGCCTCTACAGGATTCTCCTACAATGAGCAGTTCTTC.

The genes are TRBV7-3 and TRBJ1-4; 9 bases line up with TRBD1. The CDR3 extends over 14 amino acids. Germline CDR1 reads SGHTA; CDR2 reads FQGTGA. J gave up 8 bases and V 5 bases, and 6 bases lay outside the gene matches. Here the CDR3 reads CASSPGQGSEKLFF. The CDR3 DNA reads as TGTGCCAGCAGCCCGGGACAGGGATCGGAAAAACTGTTTTTT.

This chain joins TRBV6-5 and TRBJ1-3; D ambiguous. The V and J ends lost 6 bases and 4 bases respectively, with 10 bases between them. Germline V gene lookup returns CDR1 MNHEY and CDR2 SVGAGI. This CDR3 contains 13 residues. DNA for the CDR3: TGTGCCAGCAGCCGTAACAGAGGAAACACCATATATTTT. It codes for CASSRNRGNTIYF.